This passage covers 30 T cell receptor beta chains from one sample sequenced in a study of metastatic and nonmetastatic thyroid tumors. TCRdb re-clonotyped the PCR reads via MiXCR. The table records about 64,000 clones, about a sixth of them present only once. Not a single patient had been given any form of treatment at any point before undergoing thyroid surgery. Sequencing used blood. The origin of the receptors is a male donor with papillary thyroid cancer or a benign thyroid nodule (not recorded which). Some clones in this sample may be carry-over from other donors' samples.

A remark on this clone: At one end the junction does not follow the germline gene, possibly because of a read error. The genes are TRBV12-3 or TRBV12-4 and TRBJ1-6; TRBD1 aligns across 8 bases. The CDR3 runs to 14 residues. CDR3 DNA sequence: TGTGCCAGCACCCTAGAGGGGGACAGGCCACCCTTCCACTTT. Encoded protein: CASTLEGDRPPFHF.

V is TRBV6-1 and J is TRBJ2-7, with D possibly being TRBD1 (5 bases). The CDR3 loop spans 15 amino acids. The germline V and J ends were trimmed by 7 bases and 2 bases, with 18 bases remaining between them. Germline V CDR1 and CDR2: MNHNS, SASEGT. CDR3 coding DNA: TGTGCCAGCAACTTGCAGGGCATGTTACCCTACGAGCAGTACGTC. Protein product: CASNLQGMLPYEQYV.

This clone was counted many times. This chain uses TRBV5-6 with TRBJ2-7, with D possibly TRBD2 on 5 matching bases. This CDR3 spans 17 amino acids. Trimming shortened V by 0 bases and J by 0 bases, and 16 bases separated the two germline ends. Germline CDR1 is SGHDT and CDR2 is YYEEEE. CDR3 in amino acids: CASSLEDQRSSSYEQYF. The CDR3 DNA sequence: TGTGCCAGCAGCTTGGAAGATCAGCGGAGCAGCTCCTACGAGCAGTACTTC.

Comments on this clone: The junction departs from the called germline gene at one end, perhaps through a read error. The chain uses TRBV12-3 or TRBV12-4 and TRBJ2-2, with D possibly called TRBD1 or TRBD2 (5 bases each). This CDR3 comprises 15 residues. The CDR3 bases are TGTGCCAGCGATCCGGGACCCGAGAACACCGGGGATCTGCTTTTT. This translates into CASDPGPENTGDLLF.

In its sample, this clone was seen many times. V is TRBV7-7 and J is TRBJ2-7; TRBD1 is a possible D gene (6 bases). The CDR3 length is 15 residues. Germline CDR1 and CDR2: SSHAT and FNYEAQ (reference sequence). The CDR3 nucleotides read TGTGCTAGCAGTCACCTCGGGACATCATTCTACGAGCAGTACGTC. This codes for CASSHLGTSFYEQYV.

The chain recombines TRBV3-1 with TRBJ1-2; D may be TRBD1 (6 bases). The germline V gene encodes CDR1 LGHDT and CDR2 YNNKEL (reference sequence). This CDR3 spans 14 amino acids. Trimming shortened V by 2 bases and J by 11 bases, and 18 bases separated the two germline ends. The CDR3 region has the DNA TGTGCCAGCAGCCAAAGGGACGGGGGCTATTGTTACACCTTC. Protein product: CASSQRDGGYCYTF. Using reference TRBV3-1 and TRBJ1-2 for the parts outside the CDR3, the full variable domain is DTAVSQTPKYLVTQMGNDKSIKCEQNLGHDTMYWYKQDSKKFLKIMFSYNNKELIINETVPNRFSPKSPDKAHLNLHINSLELGDSAVYFCASSQRDGGYCYTFGSGTRLTVV.

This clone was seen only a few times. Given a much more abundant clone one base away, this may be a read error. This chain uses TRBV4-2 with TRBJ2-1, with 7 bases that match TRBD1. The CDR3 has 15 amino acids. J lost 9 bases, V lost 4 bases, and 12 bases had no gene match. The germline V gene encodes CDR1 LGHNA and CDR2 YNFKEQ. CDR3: CASSPGGQVNVEQFF. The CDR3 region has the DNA TGTGCCAGCAGCCCTGGTGGACAGGTGAACGTTGAGCAGTTCTTC.

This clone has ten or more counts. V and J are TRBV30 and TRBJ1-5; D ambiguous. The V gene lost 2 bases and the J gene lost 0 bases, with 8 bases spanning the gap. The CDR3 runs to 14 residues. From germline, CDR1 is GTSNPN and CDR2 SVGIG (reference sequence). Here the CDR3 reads CAWSSGNSNQPQHF. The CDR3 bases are TGTGCCTGGAGTTCTGGGAATAGCAATCAGCCCCAGCATTTT.

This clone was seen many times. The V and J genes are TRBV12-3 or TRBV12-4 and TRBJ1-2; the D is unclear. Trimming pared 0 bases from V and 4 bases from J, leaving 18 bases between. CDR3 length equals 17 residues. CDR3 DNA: TGTGCCAGCAGTTTAGCGCGGCGCCTGGGCCTTATCTATGGCTACACCTTC. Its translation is CASSLARRLGLIYGYTF.

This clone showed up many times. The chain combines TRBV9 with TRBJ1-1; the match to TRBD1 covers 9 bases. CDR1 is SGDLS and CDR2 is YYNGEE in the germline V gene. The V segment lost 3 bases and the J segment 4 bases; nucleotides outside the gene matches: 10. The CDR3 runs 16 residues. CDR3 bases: TGTGCCAGCAGCGGGGGACAGGGCCGGAGGAGCACTGAAGCTTTCTTT. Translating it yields CASSGGQGRRSTEAFF.

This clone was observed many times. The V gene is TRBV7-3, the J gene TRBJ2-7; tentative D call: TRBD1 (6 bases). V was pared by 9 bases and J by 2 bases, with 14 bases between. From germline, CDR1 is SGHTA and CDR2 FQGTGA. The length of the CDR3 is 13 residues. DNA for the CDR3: TGTGCCAGGGATCACAGGGCGCCCTACGAGCAGTACTTC. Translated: CARDHRAPYEQYF.

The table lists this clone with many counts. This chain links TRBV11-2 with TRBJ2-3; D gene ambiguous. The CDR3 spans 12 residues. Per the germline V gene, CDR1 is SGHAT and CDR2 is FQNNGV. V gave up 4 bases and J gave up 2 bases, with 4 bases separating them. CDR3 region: CASSSYTDTQYF. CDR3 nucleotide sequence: TGTGCCAGCAGCTCATACACAGATACGCAGTATTTT. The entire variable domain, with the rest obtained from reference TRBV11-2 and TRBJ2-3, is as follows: EAGVAQSPRYKIIEKRQSVAFWCNPISGHATLYWYQQILGQGPKLLIQFQNNGVVDDSQLPKDRFSAERLKGVDSTLKIQPAKLEDSAVYLCASSSYTDTQYFGPGTRLTVL.

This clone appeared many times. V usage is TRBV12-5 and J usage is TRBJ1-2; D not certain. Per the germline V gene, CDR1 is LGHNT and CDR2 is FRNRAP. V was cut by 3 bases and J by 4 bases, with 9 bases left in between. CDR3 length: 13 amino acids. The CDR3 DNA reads TGTGCTAGTGGTTTATCAGGAAGCTATGGCTACACCTTC. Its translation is CASGLSGSYGYTF.

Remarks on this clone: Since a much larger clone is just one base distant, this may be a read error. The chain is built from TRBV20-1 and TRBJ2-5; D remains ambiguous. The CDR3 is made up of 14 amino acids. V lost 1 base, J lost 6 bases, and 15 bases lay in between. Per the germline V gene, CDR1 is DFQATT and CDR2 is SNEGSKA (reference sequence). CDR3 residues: CSARVKGYVKTQYF. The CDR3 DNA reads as TGCAGTGCTAGAGTAAAAGGGTACGTGAAGACCCAGTACTTC.

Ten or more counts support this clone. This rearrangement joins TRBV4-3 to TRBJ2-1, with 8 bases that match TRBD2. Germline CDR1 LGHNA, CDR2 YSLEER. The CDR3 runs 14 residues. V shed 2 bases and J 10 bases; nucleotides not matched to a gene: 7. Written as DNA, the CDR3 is TGCGCCAGCAGCCAATCCAGCGGGAGTCTCGAGCAGTTCTTC. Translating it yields CASSQSSGSLEQFF.

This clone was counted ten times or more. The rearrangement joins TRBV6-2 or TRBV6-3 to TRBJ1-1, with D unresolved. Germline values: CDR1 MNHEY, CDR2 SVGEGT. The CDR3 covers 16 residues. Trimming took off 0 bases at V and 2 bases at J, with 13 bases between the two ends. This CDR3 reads CASSYSILSTNTEAFF. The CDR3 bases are TGTGCCAGCAGTTACTCGATTCTATCCACCAACACTGAAGCTTTCTTT.

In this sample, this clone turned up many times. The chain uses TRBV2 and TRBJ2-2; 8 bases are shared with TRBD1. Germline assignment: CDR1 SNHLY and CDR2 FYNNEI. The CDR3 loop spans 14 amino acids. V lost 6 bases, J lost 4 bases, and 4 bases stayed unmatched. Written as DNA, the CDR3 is TGTGCCAGCAGACGGACAGGGTCCACCGGGGAGCTGTTTTTT. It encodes CASRRTGSTGELFF.

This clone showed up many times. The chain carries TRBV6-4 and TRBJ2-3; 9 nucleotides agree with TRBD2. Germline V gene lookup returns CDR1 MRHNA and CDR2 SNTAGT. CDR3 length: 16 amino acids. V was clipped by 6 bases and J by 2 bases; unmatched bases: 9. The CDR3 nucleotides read TGTGCCAGCAGCGCCAGCGGGGGGACCCCCACAGATACGCAGTATTTT. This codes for CASSASGGTPTDTQYF.

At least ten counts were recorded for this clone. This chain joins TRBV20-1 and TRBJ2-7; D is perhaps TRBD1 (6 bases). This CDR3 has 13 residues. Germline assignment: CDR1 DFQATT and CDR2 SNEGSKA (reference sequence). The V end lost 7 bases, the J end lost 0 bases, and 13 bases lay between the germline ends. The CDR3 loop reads CSEIDRLSYEQYF. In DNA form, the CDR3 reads TGCAGTGAAATAGACAGGCTCTCCTACGAGCAGTACTTC.

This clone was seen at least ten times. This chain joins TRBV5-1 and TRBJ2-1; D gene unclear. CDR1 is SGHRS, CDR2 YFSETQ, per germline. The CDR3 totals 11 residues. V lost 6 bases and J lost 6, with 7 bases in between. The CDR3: CASKWSNEQFF. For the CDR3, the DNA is TGCGCCAGCAAATGGTCCAATGAGCAGTTCTTC.

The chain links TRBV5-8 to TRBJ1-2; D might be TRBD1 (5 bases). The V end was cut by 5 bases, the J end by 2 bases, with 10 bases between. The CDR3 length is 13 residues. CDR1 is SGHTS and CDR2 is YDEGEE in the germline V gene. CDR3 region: CASRVDTNYGYTF. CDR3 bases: TGTGCCAGCAGAGTGGACACCAACTATGGCTACACCTTC. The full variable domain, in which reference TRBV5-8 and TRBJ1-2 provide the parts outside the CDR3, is EAGVTQSPTHLIKTRGQQATLRCSPISGHTSVYWYQQALGLGLQFLLWYDEGEERNRGNFPPRFSGRQFPNYSSELNVNALELEDSALYLCASRVDTNYGYTFGSGTRLTVV.

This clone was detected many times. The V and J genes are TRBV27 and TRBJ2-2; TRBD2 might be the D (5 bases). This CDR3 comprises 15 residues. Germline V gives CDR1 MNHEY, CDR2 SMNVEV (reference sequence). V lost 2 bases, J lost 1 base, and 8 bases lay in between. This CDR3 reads CASSLSRGNTGELFF. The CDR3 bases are TGTGCCAGCAGTTTAAGTCGGGGGAACACCGGGGAGCTGTTTTTT.

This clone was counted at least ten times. CDR3 in amino acids: CASSYSGENTDTQYF. The CDR3 region has the DNA TGTGCCAGCAGTTACTCGGGGGAGAACACAGATACGCAGTATTTT. The chain employs TRBV6-2 or TRBV6-3 and TRBJ2-3, with D perhaps given as TRBD1 or TRBD2 (5 bases each). The V gene lost 0 bases and the J gene lost 2 bases, with 9 bases spanning the gap. The CDR3 totals 15 residues. Germline V gives CDR1 MNHEY, CDR2 SVGEGT.

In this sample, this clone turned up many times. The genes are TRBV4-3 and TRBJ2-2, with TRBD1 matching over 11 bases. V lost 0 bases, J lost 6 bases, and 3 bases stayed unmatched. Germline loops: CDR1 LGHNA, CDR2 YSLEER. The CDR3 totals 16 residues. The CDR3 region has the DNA TGCGCCAGCAGCCAAGAAAGGGGACAGGGGGCCGGGGAGCTGTTTTTT. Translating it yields CASSQERGQGAGELFF.

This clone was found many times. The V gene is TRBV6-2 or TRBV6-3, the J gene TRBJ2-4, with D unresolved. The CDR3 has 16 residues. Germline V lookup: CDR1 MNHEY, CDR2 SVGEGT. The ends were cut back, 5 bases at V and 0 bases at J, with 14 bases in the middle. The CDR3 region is CASSSIAVLAKNIQYF. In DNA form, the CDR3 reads TGTGCCAGCAGTAGTATTGCGGTCCTAGCCAAAAACATTCAGTACTTC.

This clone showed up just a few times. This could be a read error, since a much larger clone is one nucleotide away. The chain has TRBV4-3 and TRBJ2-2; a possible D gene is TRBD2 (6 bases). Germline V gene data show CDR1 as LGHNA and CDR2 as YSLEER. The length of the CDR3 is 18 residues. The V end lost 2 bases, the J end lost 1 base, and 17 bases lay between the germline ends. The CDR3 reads CASSQIIWDGRNTGELFF. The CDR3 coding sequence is TGCGCCAGCAGCCAAATAATATGGGACGGGAGGAACACCGGGGAGCTGTTTTTT.

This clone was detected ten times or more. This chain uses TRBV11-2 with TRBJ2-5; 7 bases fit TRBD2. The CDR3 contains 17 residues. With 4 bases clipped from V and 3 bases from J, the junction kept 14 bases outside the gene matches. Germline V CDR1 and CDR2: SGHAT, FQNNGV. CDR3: CASSSYIKRDEEETQYF. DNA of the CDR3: TGTGCCAGCAGCTCCTATATTAAGCGGGATGAAGAAGAGACCCAGTACTTC.

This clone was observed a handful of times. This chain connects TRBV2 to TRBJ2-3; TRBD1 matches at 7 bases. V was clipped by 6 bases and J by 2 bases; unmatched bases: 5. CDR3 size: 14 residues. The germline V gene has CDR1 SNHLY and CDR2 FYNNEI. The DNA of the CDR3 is TGTGCCAGCAGGATGGGACAGAACACAGATACGCAGTATTTT. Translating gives CASRMGQNTDTQYF.

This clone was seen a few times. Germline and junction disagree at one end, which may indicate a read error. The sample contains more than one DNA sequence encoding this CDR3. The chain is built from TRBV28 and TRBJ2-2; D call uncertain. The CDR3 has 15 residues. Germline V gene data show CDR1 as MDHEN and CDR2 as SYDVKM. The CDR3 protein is CASYRGGTNTGELFF. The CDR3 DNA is TGTGCCAGCTATCGAGGTGGTACGAACACCGGTGAGCTGTTTTTT.

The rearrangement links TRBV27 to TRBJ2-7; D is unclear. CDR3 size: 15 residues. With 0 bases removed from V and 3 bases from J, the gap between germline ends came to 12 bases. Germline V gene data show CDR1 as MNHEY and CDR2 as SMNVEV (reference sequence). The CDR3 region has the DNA TGTGCCAGCAGTTTATCCACCGTAGGGCTCTACGAGCAGTACTTC. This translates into CASSLSTVGLYEQYF.